The 9 T cell receptor beta chains below all came from one sample that was sequenced in a study of tumor and adjacent non-tumor tissue in lung cancer. This sample's RNA came from whole unsorted tissue. A modified ARM-PCR protocol with three rounds of nested PCR amplified TCRbeta. One entry per CDR3 protein results from TCRdb running MiXCR on the multiplex PCR reads. The data show 75,000 to 80,000 distinct CDR3 sequences, around 86% seen once. The sequencing input was lung tumor tissue. Receptor source: a woman in her forties or fifties with non-small cell lung cancer.

This sequence joins TRBV29-1 and TRBJ2-7, with 8 bases matching TRBD2. The CDR3 is 14 residues long. Trimming at V came to 8 bases and at J to 6 bases, leaving 15 bases not matched to a gene. Germline V CDR1 and CDR2: SQVTM, ANQGSEA. CDR3 region: CSFVLGLAGVEQYF. CDR3 DNA sequence: TGCAGCTTTGTACTAGGACTAGCAGGAGTCGAGCAGTACTTC.

This clonotype was found a few times. The germline gene is not matched at one end of the junction; a read error may be the cause. The rearrangement joins TRBV4-1 to TRBJ2-3, with D possibly called TRBD1 or TRBD2 (5 bases each). The V gene's germline CDR1 is MGHRA and CDR2 YSYEKL. The CDR3 runs to 14 residues. The CDR3 loop is CATVETWETDTQCF. CDR3 DNA: TGCGCCACGGTAGAGACATGGGAGACAGATACGCAGTGTTTT.

In the case of this clonotype: The junction departs from the called germline gene at one end, perhaps through a read error. J is TRBJ1-2 and V is TRBV12-3 or TRBV12-4; 9 nucleotides match TRBD1. The CDR3 spans 15 residues. The CDR3 is CTSRLQGAHRYGYTF. The CDR3 coding sequence is TGTACCAGCAGATTACAGGGGGCCCACAGATATGGCTACACCTTC.

This clonotype occurred once. An end of the junction does not agree with germline; a read error may underlie this. V usage is TRBV12-3 or TRBV12-4 and J usage is TRBJ2-1, with 7 bases matching TRBD1. The CDR3 extends over 13 amino acids. Written as DNA, the CDR3 is TGTGCCAGCAGGGTGACAGGGAATAATGAGCAATTCTTC. This translates into CASRVTGNNEQFF.

Notes on this clonotype: The junction and the germline gene differ at one end; a read error may be behind it. The V call is TRBV14, the J call TRBJ2-5, with D possibly being TRBD2 (6 bases). Germline V gene lookup returns CDR1 SGHDN and CDR2 FVKESK. The CDR3 contains 14 residues. CDR3: CANSQVRLEETQYF. The DNA for the CDR3 is TGTGCCAACAGCCAAGTAAGACTAGAAGAGACCCAGTACTTC.

On this clonotype itself: At one end, the junction sequence differs from germline, possibly due to a read error. The chain carries TRBV29-1 and TRBJ1-2; D is undetermined. From germline, CDR1 is SQVTM and CDR2 ANQGSEA. The CDR3 loop spans 14 amino acids. CDR3 in DNA: TGCAGTGTTGGCCCCGTGGGGATCATCGATGGCTACACCTTC. Amino acid sequence: CSVGPVGIIDGYTF.

The chain links TRBV20-1 to TRBJ2-7; D remains ambiguous. The DNA end lines up better with TRBJ2-1; the J call may be wrong. The CDR3 loop spans 14 amino acids. In germline, CDR1 is DFQATT, CDR2 SNEGSKA (reference sequence). The DNA for the CDR3 is TGCAGTGCCCCCCCCGGAACGCAACCCTACGAGCAGTTCTTC. It specifies CSAPPGTQPYEQFF.

This clonotype has only one observation. An end of the junction does not agree with germline; a read error may underlie this. V and J are TRBV11-3 and TRBJ2-2; D perhaps matches TRBD2 (5 bases). Germline values: CDR1 SGHNT, CDR2 YENEEA. This CDR3 spans 15 amino acids. CDR3 DNA: TGTGCCAGCAGCTTGATAGCCAGGAGCACCGGGGAGTTGTTTTTT. Translation: CASSLIARSTGELFF. Drawing the rest from reference TRBV11-3 and TRBJ2-2, the complete variable domain is EAGVVQSPRYKIIEKKQPVAFWCNPISGHNTLYWYLQNLGQGPELLIRYENEEAVDDSQLPKDRFSAERLKGVDSTLKIQPAELGDSAVYLCASSLIARSTGELFFGEGSRLTVL.

With regard to this clonotype: Its ends do not fully match the called genes, so a read error is possible. The chain has TRBV11-2 and TRBJ1-5; D perhaps matches TRBD1 (5 bases). CDR3 length equals 15 residues. CDR1 is SGHAT and CDR2 is FQNNGV in the germline V gene. The CDR3 nucleotides are TGTGCCAGCAGCTTAGCGGGCCGGGGCAATCAGCCTCAGCGTTTT. Translating it yields CASSLAGRGNQPQRF. Combining the CDR3 with reference TRBV11-2 and TRBJ1-5 gives the whole variable domain EAGVAQSPRYKIIEKRQSVAFWCNPISGHATLYWYQQILGQGPKLLIQFQNNGVVDDSQLPKDRFSAERLKGVDSTLKIQPAKLEDSAVYLCASSLAGRGNQPQRFGDGTRLSIL.